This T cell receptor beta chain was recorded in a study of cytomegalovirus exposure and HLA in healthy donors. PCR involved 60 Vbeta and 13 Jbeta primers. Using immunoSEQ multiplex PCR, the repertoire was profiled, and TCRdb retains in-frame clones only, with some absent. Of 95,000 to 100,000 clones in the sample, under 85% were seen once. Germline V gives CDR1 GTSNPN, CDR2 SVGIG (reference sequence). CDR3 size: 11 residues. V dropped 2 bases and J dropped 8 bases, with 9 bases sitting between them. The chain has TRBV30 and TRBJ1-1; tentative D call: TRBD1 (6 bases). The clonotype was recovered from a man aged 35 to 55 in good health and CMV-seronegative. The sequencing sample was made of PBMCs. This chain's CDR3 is CAWSTDREAFF. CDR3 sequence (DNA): TGTGCCTGGAGTACCGACAGGGAAGCTTTCTTT.